Listed below are T cell receptor beta chains from one sample, sequenced in a study of blood T cells in healthy people across ages. TCRdb passed the 5' RACE reads through MiXCR, listing each CDR3 protein once. The sample shows fewer than 900,000 distinct CDR3 sequences, approximately 50% of them seen only once. The sequencing input was blood. The receptors were gathered from a woman aged 55-69 years in good health. CDR3s include the opening cysteine and the closing phenylalanine or tryptophan. The order of the fields is D gene, V gene, J gene, clone size, CDR3 protein, CDR3 DNA. The D gene is left open where the match is weak. Clone size is not always given. Where it is, it says once, few, many or a class for expanded clones.

>TRBD2|TRBV7-2|TRBJ2-3|.
CASRYRGGTDTQYF
TGTGCCAGCAGGTATCGGGGGGGCACAGATACGCAGTATTTT
>.|TRBV7-2|TRBJ1-2|.
CASSTAAWTVAYGYTF
TGTGCCAGCAGCACCGCCGCGTGGACAGTAGCCTATGGCTACACCTTC
>.|TRBV13|TRBJ2-5|.
CASSSLGQGETQYF
TGTGCCAGCAGCTCCCTTGGGCAGGGGGAGACCCAGTACTTC
>.|TRBV20-1|TRBJ2-7|.
CSARRFGSPYEQYF
TGCAGTGCTAGACGATTCGGGAGCCCCTACGAGCAGTACTTC
>.|TRBV29-1|TRBJ1-1|few
CSGHRNPTNTEAFF
TGCAGCGGTCACAGAAACCCTACGAACACTGAAGCTTTCTTT
>.|TRBV4-2|TRBJ2-1|.
CASSHQTGRPGNEQFF
TGTGCCAGCAGCCACCAAACGGGACGGCCAGGCAATGAGCAGTTCTTC
>.|TRBV6-2/TRBV6-3|TRBJ2-5|.
CASSYRGYLQETQYF
TGTGCCAGCAGTTACAGGGGGTACCTCCAAGAGACCCAGTACTTC
>.|TRBV11-3|TRBJ1-6|.
CASSFRRNSPLHF
TGTGCCAGCAGCTTTCGCAGAAATTCACCCCTCCACTTT
>.|TRBV4-3|TRBJ1-2|.
CASSQAPQAGRPGYTF
TGCGCCAGCAGCCAAGCGCCCCAGGCAGGGAGGCCCGGCTACACCTTC
>TRBD1|TRBV27|TRBJ1-6|.
CASSLSGTANSPLHF
TGTGCCAGCAGTTTATCGGGGACAGCAAATTCACCCCTCCACTTT
>TRBD1|TRBV9|TRBJ1-6|.
CASSVGSITGGQSPLHF
TGTGCCAGCAGCGTAGGTAGCATAACAGGGGGCCAATCACCCCTCCACTTT
>TRBD2|TRBV5-1|TRBJ2-1|once
CASEPGTNGFNEQFF
TGCGCCAGCGAGCCCGGGACTAACGGGTTCAATGAGCAGTTCTTC
>.|TRBV3-1|TRBJ2-1|.
CASSQGLSSYEQFF
TGTGCCAGCAGCCAAGGTCTATCATCTTATGAGCAGTTCTTC
>.|TRBV9|TRBJ2-3|.
CASSESYTDTQYF
TGTGCCAGCAGCGAAAGTTACACAGATACGCAGTATTTT
>.|TRBV20-1|TRBJ1-2|few
CSARGTRGSGYGYTF
TGCAGTGCTAGAGGCACCAGGGGCAGCGGGTATGGCTACACCTTC
>.|TRBV6-2/TRBV6-3|TRBJ2-7|.
CASSYSTSGGDYEQYF
TGTGCCAGCAGTTACTCGACCTCGGGGGGCGACTACGAGCAGTACTTC
>TRBD2|TRBV9|TRBJ2-1|.
CASSETSGSGSYNEQFF
TGTGCCAGCAGCGAGACTAGCGGGAGTGGGTCCTACAATGAGCAGTTCTTC
>.|TRBV7-9|TRBJ1-2|.
CASSQIRWGYTF
TGTGCCAGCAGCCAGATTAGATGGGGCTACACCTTC
>TRBD1|TRBV29-1|TRBJ1-2|few
CSVGRTGGVDGYTF
TGCAGCGTTGGACGGACAGGGGGCGTCGATGGCTACACCTTC
>.|TRBV28|TRBJ2-7|.
CASSYSRLGLDEQYF
TGTGCCAGCAGTTATAGCCGTCTAGGGCTCGACGAGCAGTACTTC
>.|TRBV4-3|TRBJ2-1|many
CASSQEAGRLQFF
TGCGCCAGCAGCCAAGAGGCGGGAAGGTTGCAGTTCTTC
>.|TRBV5-1|TRBJ2-1|few
CASSLDQGANEQFF
TGCGCCAGCAGCTTGGACCAGGGTGCCAATGAGCAGTTCTTC
>.|TRBV7-9|TRBJ2-1|few
CASSPPGLPSYNEQFF
TGTGCCAGCAGCCCGCCGGGACTTCCCTCCTACAATGAGCAGTTCTTC
>.|TRBV20-1|TRBJ2-1|many
CSAEERGGNEQFF
TGCAGTGCCGAAGAAAGAGGGGGCAATGAGCAGTTCTTC
>.|TRBV7-2|TRBJ2-3|.
CASSPFTLDTQYF
TGTGCCAGCAGTCCATTTACCCTAGATACGCAGTATTTT
>TRBD1|TRBV20-1|TRBJ1-1|.
CSAPNTGGTEAFF
TGCAGTGCTCCAAACACAGGGGGCACTGAAGCTTTCTTT
>TRBD1|TRBV7-3|TRBJ2-6|.
CASSLRTGEHLFSGANVLTF
TGTGCCAGCAGCTTAAGGACAGGGGAACACCTTTTCTCTGGGGCCAACGTCCTGACTTTC
>.|TRBV20-1|TRBJ2-7|many
CSAHSGEQYF
TGCAGTGCTCACTCGGGGGAGCAGTACTTC
>TRBD1|TRBV20-1|TRBJ1-2|.
CSARGSGQGTYGYTF
TGCAGTGCTAGAGGTTCCGGACAGGGGACCTATGGCTACACCTTC
>TRBD2|TRBV7-2|TRBJ2-3|.
CASSLGLGADTQYF
TGTGCCAGCAGCTTGGGACTAGGGGCAGATACGCAGTATTTT
>.|TRBV25-1|TRBJ2-3|.
CASSRVYLDFDTQYF
TGTGCCAGCAGTAGGGTGTACCTCGATTTTGATACGCAGTATTTT
>.|TRBV20-1|TRBJ2-7|.
CSADRRLGLYEQYF
TGCAGTGCAGATAGACGGTTGGGCCTCTACGAGCAGTACTTC
>.|TRBV27|TRBJ1-1|.
CASTLREGLNTEAFF
TGTGCCAGCACCTTGAGGGAGGGCCTGAACACTGAAGCTTTCTTT
>.|TRBV27|TRBJ2-3|.
CASSLSGGSFDTQYF
TGTGCCAGCAGTTTATCCGGGGGAAGTTTCGATACGCAGTATTTT
>.|TRBV10-3|TRBJ2-2|few
CAISGVEGGATNTGELFF
TGTGCCATCAGTGGTGTTGAGGGCGGAGCAACGAACACCGGGGAGCTGTTTTTT
>.|TRBV6-1|TRBJ1-5|.
CASRRGSQDSNQPQHF
TGTGCCAGCAGACGAGGATCTCAGGATAGCAATCAGCCCCAGCATTTT
>TRBD1|TRBV28|TRBJ1-2|few
CASRPTGNYGYTF
TGTGCCAGCAGACCGACAGGGAACTATGGCTACACCTTC
>TRBD1|TRBV18|TRBJ2-5|few
CASSKERTGGLETQYF
TGTGCCAGCTCAAAAGAACGGACAGGGGGCTTAGAGACCCAGTACTTC
>.|TRBV20-1|TRBJ2-1|.
CSAMQRARLVYNEQFF
TGCAGTGCTATGCAAAGGGCCAGACTCGTCTACAATGAGCAGTTCTTC
>.|TRBV4-3|TRBJ2-3|.
CASSQWGGAQYF
TGCGCCAGCAGTCAATGGGGAGGTGCGCAGTATTTT
>.|TRBV5-1|TRBJ2-2|once
CASSLDPNSGELFF
TGCGCCAGCAGCTTGGACCCAAACTCCGGGGAGCTGTTTTTT
>.|TRBV7-2|TRBJ2-7|.
CASSWGNEQYF
TGTGCCAGCAGCTGGGGGAACGAGCAGTACTTC
>.|TRBV10-3|TRBJ1-2|.
CAISDRALRYGYTF
TGTGCCATCAGTGACAGGGCGTTGCGGTATGGCTACACCTTC